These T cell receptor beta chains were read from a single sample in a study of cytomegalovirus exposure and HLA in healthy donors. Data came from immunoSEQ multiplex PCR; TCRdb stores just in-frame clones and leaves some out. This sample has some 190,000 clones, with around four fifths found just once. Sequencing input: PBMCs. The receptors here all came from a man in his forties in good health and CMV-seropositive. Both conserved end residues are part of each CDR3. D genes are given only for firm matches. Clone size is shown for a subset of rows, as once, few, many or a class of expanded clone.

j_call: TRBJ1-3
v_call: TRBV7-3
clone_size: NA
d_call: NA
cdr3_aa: CASSLQTGSGNTIYF
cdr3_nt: TGTGCCAGCAGCCTACAAACAGGTTCAGGAAACACCATATATTTT

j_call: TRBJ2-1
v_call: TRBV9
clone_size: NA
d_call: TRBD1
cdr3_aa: CASSVVAQGAGITEQFF
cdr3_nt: TGTGCCAGCAGCGTAGTGGCTCAGGGGGCAGGGATTACTGAGCAGTTCTTC

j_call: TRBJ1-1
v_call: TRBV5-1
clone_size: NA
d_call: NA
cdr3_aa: CASSFQGYGTEAFF
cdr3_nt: TGCGCCAGCAGCTTCCAGGGGTACGGCACTGAAGCTTTCTTT

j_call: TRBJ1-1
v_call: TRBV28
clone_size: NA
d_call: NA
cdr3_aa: CASRLSGGVGTEAFF
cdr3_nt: TGTGCCAGCAGACTGAGCGGGGGCGTGGGCACTGAAGCTTTCTTT

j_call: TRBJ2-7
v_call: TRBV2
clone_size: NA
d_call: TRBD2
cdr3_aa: CASSEALAGASYEQYF
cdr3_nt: TGTGCCAGCAGTGAAGCGCTAGCGGGAGCCTCCTACGAGCAGTACTTC

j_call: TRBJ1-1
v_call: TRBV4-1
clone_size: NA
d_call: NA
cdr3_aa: CASSQGRDRKNNEAFF
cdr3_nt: TGCGCCAGCAGCCAAGGGCGAGACAGGAAGAATAATGAAGCTTTCTTT

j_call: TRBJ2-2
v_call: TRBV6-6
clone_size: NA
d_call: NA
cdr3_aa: CASMRVLNTGELFF
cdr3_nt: TGTGCCAGCATGCGAGTACTGAACACCGGGGAGCTGTTTTTT

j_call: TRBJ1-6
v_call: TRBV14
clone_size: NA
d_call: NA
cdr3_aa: CASSQSSYNSPLHF
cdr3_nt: TGTGCCAGCAGCCAGAGCTCCTATAATTCACCCCTCCACTTT

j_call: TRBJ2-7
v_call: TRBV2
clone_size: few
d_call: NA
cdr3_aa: CASSEFDGESYEQYF
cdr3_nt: TGTGCCAGCAGTGAATTTGACGGAGAGTCCTACGAGCAGTACTTC

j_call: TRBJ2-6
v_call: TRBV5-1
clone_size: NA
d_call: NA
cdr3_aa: CASSYRTAGANVLTF
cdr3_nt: TGCGCCAGCAGCTACCGGACAGCTGGGGCCAACGTCCTGACTTTC

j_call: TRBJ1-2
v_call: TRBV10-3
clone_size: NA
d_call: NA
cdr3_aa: CAISQRGGTNYGYTF
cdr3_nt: TGTGCCATCAGTCAGAGAGGGGGTACTAACTATGGCTACACCTTC

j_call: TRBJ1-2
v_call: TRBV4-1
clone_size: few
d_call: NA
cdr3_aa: CASSQDHGNYYGYTF
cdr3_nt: TGCGCCAGCAGCCAAGATCACGGGAACTACTATGGCTACACCTTC

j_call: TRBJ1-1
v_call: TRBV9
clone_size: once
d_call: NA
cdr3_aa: CASSVEGGTTEAFF
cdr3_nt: TGTGCCAGCAGCGTAGAGGGAGGGACCACTGAAGCTTTCTTT

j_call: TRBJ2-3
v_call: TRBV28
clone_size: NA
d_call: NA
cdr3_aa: CASSLPDRMTDTQYF
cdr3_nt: TGTGCCAGCAGTTTACCAGACAGGATGACAGATACGCAGTATTTT

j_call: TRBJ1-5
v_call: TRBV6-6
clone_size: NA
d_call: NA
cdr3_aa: CASSYGQFSNQPQHF
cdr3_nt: TGTGCCAGCAGTTACGGGCAGTTTAGCAATCAGCCCCAGCATTTT

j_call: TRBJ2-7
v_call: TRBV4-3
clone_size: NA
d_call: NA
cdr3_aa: CASSQLRDGYEQYF
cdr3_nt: TGCGCCAGCAGCCAATTGCGGGATGGCTACGAGCAGTACTTC

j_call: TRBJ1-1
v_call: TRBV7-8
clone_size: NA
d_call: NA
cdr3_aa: CASSAGEGEAFF
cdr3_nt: TGTGCCAGCAGCGCCGGGGAGGGTGAAGCTTTCTTT

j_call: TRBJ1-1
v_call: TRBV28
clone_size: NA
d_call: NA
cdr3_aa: CASSHPVINTEAFF
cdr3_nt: TGTGCCAGCAGTCACCCAGTAATAAACACTGAAGCTTTCTTT

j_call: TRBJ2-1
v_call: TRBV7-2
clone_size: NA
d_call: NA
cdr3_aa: CASSIDRRTSVEQFF
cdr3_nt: TGTGCCAGCAGCATAGACAGACGGACAAGTGTTGAGCAGTTCTTC

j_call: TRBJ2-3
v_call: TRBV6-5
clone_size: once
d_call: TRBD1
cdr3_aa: CASSYYRGPVDTQYF
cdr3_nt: TGTGCCAGCAGTTACTACAGGGGGCCGGTAGATACGCAGTATTTT

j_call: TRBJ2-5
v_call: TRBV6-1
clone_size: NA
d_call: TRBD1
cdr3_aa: CASRQDRGYQETQYF
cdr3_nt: TGTGCCAGCAGACAAGACAGGGGTTATCAAGAGACCCAGTACTTC

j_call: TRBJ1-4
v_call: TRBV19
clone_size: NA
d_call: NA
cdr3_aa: CASSSRTASTLEKLFF
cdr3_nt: TGTGCCAGTAGTTCCCGGACAGCGTCAACGCTAGAAAAACTGTTTTTT

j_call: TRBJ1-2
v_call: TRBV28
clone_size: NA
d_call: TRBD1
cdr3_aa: CASSGDRVGGYTF
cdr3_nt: TGTGCCAGCAGTGGGGACAGGGTGGGTGGCTACACCTTC

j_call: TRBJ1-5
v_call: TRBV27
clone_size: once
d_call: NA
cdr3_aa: CASSLYPSNQPQHF
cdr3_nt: TGCGCCAGCAGTTTATACCCCAGTAATCAGCCCCAGCATTTT

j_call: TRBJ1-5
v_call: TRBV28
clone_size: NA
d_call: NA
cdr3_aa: CASIRRGQPQHF
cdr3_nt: TGTGCCAGCATTCGGAGGGGTCAGCCCCAGCATTTT

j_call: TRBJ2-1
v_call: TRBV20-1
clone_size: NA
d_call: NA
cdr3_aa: CSAPLSYEQFF
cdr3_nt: TGCAGTGCCCCCTTATCCTATGAGCAGTTCTTC

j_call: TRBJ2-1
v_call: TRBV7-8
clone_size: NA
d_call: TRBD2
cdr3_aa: CASSSLAGGEQFF
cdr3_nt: TGTGCCAGCAGCTCCCTAGCGGGAGGGGAGCAGTTCTTC

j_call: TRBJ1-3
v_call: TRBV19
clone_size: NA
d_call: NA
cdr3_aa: CASSLGTLGNTIYF
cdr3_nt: TGTGCCAGTAGCCTCGGGACACTCGGAAACACCATATATTTT

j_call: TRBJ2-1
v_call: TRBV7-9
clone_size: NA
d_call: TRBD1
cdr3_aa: CASSHTSTGHNEQFF
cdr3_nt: TGTGCCAGCAGCCACACTTCGACAGGGCACAATGAGCAGTTCTTC

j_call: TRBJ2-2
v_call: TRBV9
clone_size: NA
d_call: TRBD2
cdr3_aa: CASSAGGPITGELFF
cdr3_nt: TGTGCCAGCAGCGCGGGAGGGCCCATCACCGGGGAGCTGTTTTTT

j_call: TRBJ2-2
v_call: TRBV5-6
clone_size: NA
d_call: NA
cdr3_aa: CASSLDLLTGELFF
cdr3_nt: TGTGCCAGCAGTTTGGACTTACTCACCGGGGAGCTGTTTTTT

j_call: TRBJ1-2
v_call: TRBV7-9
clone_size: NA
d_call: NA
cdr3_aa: CASSLAFETIYGYTF
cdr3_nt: TGTGCCAGCAGCTTAGCGTTTGAGACAATCTATGGCTACACCTTC